The TCR beta chain under discussion was sequenced for a study of T cell responses to AZD1222 COVID-19 vaccine. General study points: The donor cohort was predominantly white British with a female majority, and clonal diversity may have been underestimated. Unmutated variant regions are reportedly targeted by nearly half of spike-specific TCRs.

V lost 3 bases, J lost 1 base, and 6 bases lay in between. This CDR3 is built from 13 residues. CDR1 LNHDA and CDR2 SQIVND come from the germline V gene (reference sequence). Assay: immunoSEQ multiplex PCR; the TCRdb copy retains only in-frame clones and omits some. The sample includes approximately 130,000 clones, approximately 94% of them seen just once. Notes on this clone: Its target is unknown. The same CDR3 can be traced to other DNA sequences in this sample.

The chain uses TRBV19 and TRBJ1-2; D unresolved. The specimen was peripheral blood, collected on day 0 of AZD1222 vaccination. The receptor was isolated from an adult in good health. CDR3 coding DNA: TGTGCCAGTAGTATCGGCAGTAACTATGGCTACACCTTC. Protein: CASSIGSNYGYTF.